This T cell receptor beta chain was found in a study of T cell responses to AZD1222 COVID-19 vaccine. Study observations and caveats: Epitopes outside B.1.351 and B.1.1.7 mutated regions reportedly drew nearly half of spike TCRs. Across the whole spike, CD4 TCRs peaked at regions 160-218 and 743-854.

This CDR3 contains 14 residues. Germline V gene sequence: CDR1 SGHRS, CDR2 YFSETQ. The V end was cut by 1 base, the J end by 0 bases, with 5 bases between. Regarding this clone: The antigen is unknown. Different DNA sequences within this sample yield the same CDR3.

Clones were read by immunoSEQ multiplex PCR, and TCRdb kept only the in-frame ones, dropping some. This sample yields approximately 190,000 clones, of which approximately 90% are seen a single time; over 0.75% belongs to the top ten. This TCR came from an adult in good health. This chain joins TRBV5-1 and TRBJ1-3, with D uncertain. The sequencing here drew on peripheral blood, taken on day 0 of AZD1222 vaccination. The CDR3 spells CASSLTASGNTIYF. The CDR3, as DNA: TGCGCCAGCAGCTTGACAGCCTCTGGAAACACCATATATTTT.